Here is one T cell receptor (beta chain) with its context. Antigen specificity is unknown. The Oncomine TCR Beta short-read assay was applied to DNA of cultured CD4+ T cells. Cultured CD4+ T cells were the source of extracted genomic DNA. TCRdb re-called the PCR reads through MiXCR, storing one row per CDR3 protein. The sample has fewer than 15,000 distinct CDR3 sequences; about 43% are singletons. The treatment denotes: approximately 9-day PBMC culture with coronavirus spike peptide pools or control peptides (ViraFEST assay). Scientists separated out CD4+ T cells through negative selection following 10 days in culture. This record belongs to a study of vaccination and CD4 T cells after COVID-19. Looking at the study overall: Samples taken post-COVID came a median around 100 days after diagnosis, ranging from 35 to 161. Timing of post-vaccine sample collection was a median roughly 66 days after dose two, with a range of 14 to 241.

This TCR was sampled from a human donor who had recovered from COVID-19. The sample was CD4+ T cells from blood, cultured in vitro.

CDR3: CASSYSTPGTSGGYTDTQYF. The CDR3 coding sequence is TGTGCCAGCAGTTACTCGACCCCCGGGACTAGCGGGGGCTACACAGATACGCAGTATTTT. The chain joins TRBV6-5 to TRBJ2-3; 14 nucleotides align to TRBD2. The CDR3 covers 20 residues. Germline trimming cut 0 bases from V and 2 bases from J; bases unmatched to any gene: 10. Germline V lookup: CDR1 MNHEY, CDR2 SVGAGI.